Listed here are 15 T cell receptor beta chains from one sample, sequenced in a study of T-cell reconstitution after alpha-beta-depleted transplantation in children. Molecular barcoding with unique molecular identifiers was used for the TCRbeta library. Each CDR3 protein is one row after TCRdb ran MiXCR on the PCR reads. The sample lists about 610,000 distinct CDR3 sequences; under 12% were seen once. The sequences come from PBMCs from the stem cell graft donor, collected from the stem cell graft. These receptors all stem from a human donor who donated a stem cell graft to a child with acute myeloid leukemia.

The genes are TRBV12-3 or TRBV12-4 and TRBJ2-3; 8 nucleotides align to TRBD2. V lost 5 bases, J lost 7 bases, and 11 bases stayed unmatched. CDR3 length equals 15 residues. This CDR3 reads CASSIPAGVGHTQYF. CDR3 nucleotides: TGTGCCAGCAGTATACCAGCGGGAGTAGGTCATACGCAGTATTTT.

This clonotype has a handful of counts. The V call is TRBV7-2, the J call TRBJ2-3; possible D gene TRBD2, 6 bases. The CDR3 length is 15 residues. CDR1 is SGHTA and CDR2 is FQGNSA in the germline V gene. Trimming removed 2 bases from V and 2 bases from J, with 11 bases in between. The chain's CDR3 is CASSLNPGDTDTQYF. The CDR3 bases are TGTGCCAGCAGCTTAAATCCGGGAGACACAGATACGCAGTATTTT.

There are a few counts of this clonotype. CDR3 sequence reads: CSVGQGGDQPQHF. The CDR3 DNA follows: TGCAGCGTTGGCCAGGGAGGGGATCAGCCCCAGCATTTT. The chain couples TRBV29-1 to TRBJ1-5; possibly TRBD1 for D (5 bases). Trimming took 4 bases from V and 5 from J, leaving 12 bases between them. CDR3 length: 13 amino acids. The germline V gene has CDR1 SQVTM and CDR2 ANQGSEA.

In its sample, this clonotype was seen many times. CDR3 coding DNA: TGCAGTGCTAGAGCTAGGCTAGCCGTGGCCCCAGATACGCAGTATTTT. This gives the protein CSARARLAVAPDTQYF. The chain joins TRBV20-1 to TRBJ2-3, with D perhaps matching TRBD2 (5 bases). V was pared by 1 base and J by 4 bases, with 18 bases between. CDR1 and CDR2 (germline): DFQATT, SNEGSKA (reference sequence). This CDR3 comprises 16 residues.

This clonotype has at least ten counts. The rearrangement joins TRBV4-3 to TRBJ2-3, with 7 bases fitting TRBD2. Germline V lookup: CDR1 LGHNA, CDR2 YSLEER. Trimming removed 0 bases from V and 0 bases from J; junction bases left unmatched: 6. This CDR3 is 17 amino acids long. The CDR3 coding sequence is TGCGCCAGCAGCCAAGATGATACTAGCGAAAGCACAGATACGCAGTATTTT. It yields the protein CASSQDDTSESTDTQYF.

This clonotype was seen ten or more times. V and J are TRBV5-1 and TRBJ2-1, with D possibly TRBD2 on 6 matching bases. The V gene lost 3 bases and the J gene lost 9 bases, with 19 bases spanning the gap. CDR1 is SGHRS and CDR2 is YFSETQ in the germline V gene. The CDR3 is made up of 15 amino acids. CDR3: CASSSGLGFTGEQFF. The CDR3 region has the DNA TGCGCCAGCAGCTCGGGACTGGGCTTTACGGGTGAGCAGTTCTTC.

The sample holds a few counts of this clonotype. The rearrangement uses TRBV5-1 and TRBJ1-1; D is undetermined. Germline-derived CDR1 and CDR2 are SGHRS and YFSETQ. The germline V and J ends were trimmed by 4 bases and 4 bases, with 20 bases remaining between them. The CDR3 extends over 16 amino acids. CDR3 protein: CASSPSRGRVGTEAFF. CDR3 nucleotides: TGCGCCAGCAGCCCCAGTCGAGGAAGGGTGGGCACTGAAGCTTTCTTT.

This clonotype has just a few counts. This chain joins TRBV29-1 and TRBJ2-1; TRBD2 aligns across 14 bases. V gave up 5 bases and J gave up 0 bases; unmatched junction bases: 9. Per the germline V gene, CDR1 is SQVTM and CDR2 is ANQGSEA. The CDR3 is 18 amino acids. CDR3 region: CSVPAPGLAGVSYNEQFF. The CDR3, as DNA: TGCAGCGTTCCCGCCCCGGGACTAGCGGGAGTCTCCTACAATGAGCAGTTCTTC.

Worth noting for this clonotype: A read error is possible here, since a much larger clone lies one base away. It is likely a read error, because the conserved phenylalanine at the end of the CDR3 is missing. V usage is TRBV29-1 and J usage is TRBJ2-3; 8 bases are a match to TRBD2. CDR3 length: 12 amino acids. V was pared by 3 bases and J by 5 bases, with 1 base of the junction left unmatched. Per germline, CDR1 SQVTM and CDR2 ANQGSEA. The CDR3: CSVELAGDTQYL. CDR3 sequence (DNA): TGCAGCGTTGAGCTAGCGGGAGATACGCAGTATCTT.

The CDR3 DNA reads as TGTGCCAGCAGTTACAGTTTTAGCGGGAGGTCGATGGCCAATGAGCAGTTCTTC. This gives the protein CASSYSFSGRSMANEQFF. The V call is TRBV6-5, the J call TRBJ2-1; TRBD2 aligns across 10 bases. Per the germline V gene, CDR1 is MNHEY and CDR2 is SVGAGI. The CDR3 spans 18 residues. V lost 2 bases and J lost 6; bases outside the gene matches: 13.

V gene TRBV2 combines with J gene TRBJ2-7; D unresolved. This CDR3 is built from 14 residues. Germline V gene sequence: CDR1 SNHLY, CDR2 FYNNEI. V was shortened by 7 bases and J by 0 bases, with 13 bases between the two germline ends. DNA of the CDR3: TGTGCCAGCAACGCAGAGTCAAGCTCCTACGAGCAGTACTTC. Translated, it gives CASNAESSSYEQYF.

V is TRBV6-2 or TRBV6-3 and J is TRBJ1-5; D unresolved. V gave up 5 bases and J gave up 0 bases, with 5 bases separating them. The CDR3 length is 13 residues. Germline CDR1 reads MNHEY; CDR2 reads SVGEGT. CDR3 nucleotides: TGTGCCAGCAGTCTTCGTAGCAATCAGCCCCAGCATTTT. Amino acid sequence: CASSLRSNQPQHF.

This clonotype was detected ten times or more. CDR3 amino acids: CASSVLTGDTQYF. CDR3 DNA: TGTGCCAGCAGCGTCCTAACCGGAGATACGCAGTATTTT. The genes are TRBV9 and TRBJ2-3; D gene unclear. The germline V and J ends were trimmed by 2 bases and 5 bases, with 9 bases remaining between them. The CDR3 spans 13 residues. Germline loops: CDR1 SGDLS, CDR2 YYNGEE.

The V call is TRBV18, the J call TRBJ1-2; unclear D gene. This CDR3 is built from 15 residues. V lost 5 bases to trimming and J lost 3 bases, with 16 bases between them. Germline assignment: CDR1 KGHSH and CDR2 LQKENI. CDR3 nucleotide sequence: TGTGCCAGCTCATTCCTCGAGGGCGGGGACTATGGCTACACCTTC. Amino acids: CASSFLEGGDYGYTF.

This chain's CDR3 is CASGLAGSRSYEQYF. The CDR3 bases are TGTGCCAGCGGACTAGCGGGAAGTCGGTCCTACGAGCAGTACTTC. This sequence joins TRBV3-1 and TRBJ2-7, with TRBD2 identical over 12 bases. Germline CDR1 is LGHDT and CDR2 is YNNKEL (reference sequence). This CDR3 contains 15 residues. Trimming at V came to 8 bases and at J to 1 base, leaving 6 bases not matched to a gene.